The sequence of this T cell receptor (beta chain) was determined in a study of post-analysis software for immune sequencing data. Notes on the study in general: Diversity measured as normalized Chao1 was significantly lower in multiple sclerosis patients than in controls. There were roughly five TRBV segments more frequent in patients than controls, and TRBV5-6, TRBV5-1 and TRBV20-1 were among them.

Details on this clonotype: Its matching antigen is unknown.

The CDR3 loop spans 14 amino acids. The V segment lost 5 bases and the J segment 7 bases; nucleotides outside the gene matches: 7. Every TCR beta cDNA library bore unique molecular identifiers. The source material, roughly 0.9 to 10 million T cells, gave rise to 500,000 or so cDNA molecules. One entry per CDR3 protein results from TCRdb running MiXCR on the PCR reads. The table includes under 650,000 distinct CDR3 sequences, about 40% detected once. Material: blood. V gene TRBV12-3 or TRBV12-4 combines with J gene TRBJ2-7; TRBD1 matches at 11 bases. This TCR was sampled from a girl aged 10 to 17 with multiple sclerosis. Here the CDR3 reads CASSLGQGAQEQYF. The CDR3 nucleotides are TGTGCCAGCAGTCTAGGACAGGGGGCTCAAGAGCAGTACTTC.